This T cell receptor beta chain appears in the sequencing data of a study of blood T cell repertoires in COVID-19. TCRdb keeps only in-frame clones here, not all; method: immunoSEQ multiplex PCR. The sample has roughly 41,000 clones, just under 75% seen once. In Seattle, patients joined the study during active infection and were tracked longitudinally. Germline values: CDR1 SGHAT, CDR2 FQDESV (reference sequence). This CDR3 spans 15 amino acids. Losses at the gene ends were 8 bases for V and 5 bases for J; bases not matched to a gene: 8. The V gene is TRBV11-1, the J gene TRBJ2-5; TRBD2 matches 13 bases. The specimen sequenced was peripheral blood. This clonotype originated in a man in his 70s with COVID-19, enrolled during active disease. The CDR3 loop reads CASSILAGGRETQYF. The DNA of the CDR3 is TGTGCCAGCTCAATACTAGCGGGGGGGCGTGAGACCCAGTACTTC.